This passage covers 28 T cell receptor beta chains from one sample sequenced in a study of shared clonotypes between healthy human individuals. Produced via immunoSEQ multiplex PCR; TCRdb's table is partial and in-frame only. The table includes about 110,000 clones, more than 65% detected once. The specimen sequenced was memory CD8+ T cells sorted from blood. The subset denotes: CD45RO+ cells pooled with CCR7-negative TemRA cells. Receptors were obtained from a woman aged 25 to 39 in good health.

With regard to this clone: With a much larger clone just one base away, this may be a read error. At the DNA level, this CDR3 is encoded by other sequences in the same sample as well. J is TRBJ2-2 and V is TRBV9; no reliable D call. Per germline, CDR1 SGDLS and CDR2 YYNGEE. The CDR3 totals 14 residues. Deletions cut 0 bases from V and 4 bases from J, with 7 bases between. The CDR3 bases are TGTGCCAGCAGCGTAGCATGGGGCACCGGGGAGCTGTTTTTT. This gives the protein CASSVAWGTGELFF.

The chain couples TRBV27 to TRBJ2-5, with TRBD2 matching 10 bases. This CDR3 has 15 amino acids. Germline V gives CDR1 MNHEY, CDR2 SMNVEV (reference sequence). Unmatched junction bases numbered 0, after V lost 2 bases and J lost 0 bases. The CDR3 spells CASSLLAGDQETQYF. CDR3 nucleotides: TGTGCCAGCAGTTTACTAGCGGGAGACCAAGAGACCCAGTACTTC.

The rearrangement uses TRBV28 and TRBJ2-7, with 12 bases lining up with TRBD2. CDR3 length: 15 residues. Per germline, CDR1 MDHEN and CDR2 SYDVKM. The ends lost 5 bases at V and 6 bases at J; junction bases unmatched: 8. The CDR3 is CASSRALAGGCEQYF. CDR3 bases: TGTGCCAGCAGTCGGGCTCTAGCGGGAGGGTGCGAGCAGTACTTC. The full variable domain, with the rest looked up from reference TRBV28 and TRBJ2-7, is DVKVTQSSRYLVKRTGEKVFLECVQDMDHENMFWYRQDPGLGLRLIYFSYDVKMKEKGDIPEGYSVSREKKERFSLILESASTNQTSMYLCASSRALAGGCEQYFGPGTRLTVT.

At least ten counts were recorded for this clone. The genes are TRBV5-5 and TRBJ2-1; maybe TRBD2 (5 bases). Deletions cut 5 bases from V and 0 bases from J, with 15 bases between. This CDR3 spans 16 amino acids. CDR1 is SGHKS and CDR2 is YYEKEE in the germline V gene (reference sequence). The CDR3 spells CASRPWWESSYNEQFF. Here the CDR3 DNA reads TGTGCCAGCAGGCCGTGGTGGGAGAGCTCCTACAATGAGCAGTTCTTC.

J is TRBJ2-5 and V is TRBV2, with 13 bases aligning to TRBD2. The ends lost 5 bases at V and 5 bases at J; junction bases unmatched: 8. The CDR3 has 16 amino acids. The germline gives CDR1 SNHLY, CDR2 FYNNEI. CDR3 sequence reads: CASSRLAGGRGETQYF. The CDR3 coding sequence is TGTGCCAGCAGTAGACTAGCGGGAGGCCGGGGGGAGACCCAGTACTTC.

The rearrangement links TRBV10-2 to TRBJ1-5; 9 bases fit TRBD1. Per germline, CDR1 WSHSY and CDR2 SAAADI. The CDR3 loop spans 16 amino acids. Trimming removed 6 bases from V and 0 bases from J; junction bases left unmatched: 6. The CDR3 sequence: CASSPGQGHSNQPQHF. CDR3 coding DNA: TGCGCCAGCAGCCCGGGACAGGGTCATAGCAATCAGCCCCAGCATTTT.

The chain employs TRBV4-2 and TRBJ2-5; TRBD2 is a possible D gene (6 bases). The CDR3 sequence is 14 residues long. Trimming pared 4 bases from V and 2 bases from J, leaving 11 bases between. Germline assignment: CDR1 LGHNA and CDR2 YNFKEQ. This CDR3 is CASSPGERQETQYF. CDR3 in DNA: TGTGCCAGCAGCCCGGGAGAAAGACAAGAGACCCAGTACTTC.

J is TRBJ2-1 and V is TRBV5-6; tentative D call: TRBD2 (5 bases). The CDR3 runs 17 residues. Trimming shortened V by 2 bases and J by 0 bases, and 15 bases separated the two germline ends. CDR1 and CDR2 (germline): SGHDT, YYEEEE. The CDR3 reads CASSFGSSAVSYNEQFF. The DNA for the CDR3 is TGTGCCAGCAGCTTCGGGTCGTCAGCGGTCTCCTACAATGAGCAGTTCTTC.

This clone was seen many times. This sequence joins TRBV6-5 and TRBJ1-5; no reliable D call. Trimming cost V 0 bases and J 7 bases, with 10 bases left between them. Germline V gene sequence: CDR1 MNHEY, CDR2 SVGAGI. The CDR3 is 14 amino acids. This chain's CDR3 is CASSYSIEGQPQHF. The DNA of the CDR3 is TGTGCCAGCAGTTACTCGATCGAGGGACAGCCCCAGCATTTT.

The chain carries TRBV9 and TRBJ2-7, with 9 bases identical to TRBD2. CDR1 is SGDLS and CDR2 is YYNGEE in the germline V gene. Trimming took 4 bases from V and 4 from J; bases not matched to a gene: 15. This CDR3 region has 17 residues. The chain's CDR3 is CASSPAGGRALGYEQYF. The CDR3 DNA reads TGTGCCAGCAGCCCGGCGGGGGGGAGGGCCTTAGGGTACGAGCAGTACTTC.

The genes are TRBV27 and TRBJ2-7; the match to TRBD1 covers 9 bases. This CDR3 is 14 amino acids long. Losses at the gene ends were 5 bases for V and 5 bases for J; bases not matched to a gene: 7. The germline gives CDR1 MNHEY, CDR2 SMNVEV (reference sequence). The CDR3 spells CASSPNRGQDEQYF. As DNA, the CDR3 is TGTGCCAGCAGTCCCAACAGGGGGCAGGACGAGCAGTACTTC.

This clone was counted ten times or more. V usage is TRBV25-1 and J usage is TRBJ2-5, with 7 bases matching TRBD1. The J call is in doubt because the DNA end fits TRBJ2-7 better. Germline V lookup: CDR1 MGHDK, CDR2 SYGVNS. This CDR3 spans 16 amino acids. The CDR3 reads CASSVTSGTVPYEQYF. Here the CDR3 DNA reads TGTGCCAGCAGTGTTACCTCCGGGACAGTTCCCTACGAGCAGTACTTC.

The chain links TRBV6-6 to TRBJ2-1; 11 bases agree with TRBD2. The CDR3 sequence is 15 residues long. Unmatched junction bases numbered 3, after V lost 2 bases and J lost 6 bases. Germline V CDR1 and CDR2: MNHNY, SVGAGI (reference sequence). CDR3 sequence: CASSYRLAGLNEQFF. For the CDR3, the DNA is TGTGCCAGCAGTTACAGACTAGCGGGGCTCAATGAGCAGTTCTTC.

The chain carries TRBV7-9 and TRBJ2-5; 7 bases line up with TRBD1. CDR3 length equals 16 residues. V was clipped by 1 base and J by 5 bases; unmatched bases: 10. The V gene's germline CDR1 is SEHNR and CDR2 FQNEAQ (reference sequence). CDR3 sequence (DNA): TGTGCCAGCAGCTTAGGGTGGGGACAGCCCGGTGAGACCCAGTACTTC. Protein product: CASSLGWGQPGETQYF.

The chain carries TRBV19 and TRBJ1-1, with 7 nucleotides matching TRBD1. The ends lost 5 bases at V and 0 bases at J; junction bases unmatched: 12. Looked up from germline, CDR1 is LNHDA and CDR2 is SQIVND (reference sequence). The CDR3 consists of 17 residues. The CDR3 is CASSDHPTGSMNTEAFF. As DNA, the CDR3 is TGTGCCAGTAGTGATCACCCGACAGGGTCTATGAACACTGAAGCTTTCTTT.

The chain carries TRBV15 and TRBJ1-1, with TRBD1 matching 7 bases. V gave up 5 bases and J gave up 5 bases; unmatched junction bases: 11. From germline, CDR1 is LNHNV and CDR2 YYDKDF (reference sequence). There are 15 residues in the CDR3. The DNA of the CDR3 is TGTGCCACCAGCGAAGAGACAGGGAGTCCTACTGAAGCTTTCTTT. This sequence encodes CATSEETGSPTEAFF.

The V call is TRBV18, the J call TRBJ1-1; D gene uncertain. This CDR3 comprises 16 residues. Per germline, CDR1 KGHSH and CDR2 LQKENI. The V and J ends lost 2 bases and 0 bases respectively, with 13 bases between them. The CDR3 DNA sequence: TGTGCCAGCTCACCAGATTTTCCGTCGGTGAACACTGAAGCTTTCTTT. It yields the protein CASSPDFPSVNTEAFF.

The V and J genes are TRBV28 and TRBJ2-7, with 9 bases lining up with TRBD2. CDR1 and CDR2 from the germline V gene are MDHEN and SYDVKM. Trimming at V came to 4 bases and at J to 5 bases, leaving 15 bases not matched to a gene. This CDR3 spans 17 amino acids. The CDR3 DNA follows: TGTGCCAGCAGTTCGACCAACTTAGCGGGAGCGGATGACGAGCAGTACTTC. Its translation is CASSSTNLAGADDEQYF.

The chain combines TRBV6-6 with TRBJ2-7; no clear D. Germline CDR1 reads MNHNY; CDR2 reads SVGAGI (reference sequence). The V end lost 4 bases, the J end lost 4 bases, and 11 bases lay between the germline ends. The CDR3 loop spans 13 amino acids. The CDR3 region has the DNA TGTGCCAGCAGTTCCGGCACCCAATACGAGCAGTACTTC. This gives the protein CASSSGTQYEQYF.

The chain is built from TRBV4-1 and TRBJ2-7; D remains ambiguous. CDR3 length: 16 amino acids. Trimming took off 3 bases at V and 0 bases at J, with 15 bases between the two ends. CDR1 MGHRA and CDR2 YSYEKL come from the germline V gene. CDR3 protein: CASSQDFSSSSYEQYF. CDR3 in DNA: TGCGCCAGCAGCCAGGATTTTAGTTCTAGCTCCTACGAGCAGTACTTC.

The chain couples TRBV29-1 to TRBJ1-4; 7 nucleotides align to TRBD1. Trimming at V came to 5 bases and at J to 7 bases, leaving 10 bases not matched to a gene. The CDR3 has 14 residues. Germline loops: CDR1 SQVTM, CDR2 ANQGSEA. In DNA, the CDR3 is TGCAGCGTTTTTAGTCCAGGGGGTCGTGAAAAACTGTTTTTT. Protein: CSVFSPGGREKLFF.

This clone has ten or more counts. The chain couples TRBV28 to TRBJ2-7; D may match TRBD1 or TRBD2 (5 bases each). Trimming removed 8 bases from V and 2 bases from J, with 13 bases in between. The CDR3 extends over 13 amino acids. Germline loops: CDR1 MDHEN, CDR2 SYDVKM. The CDR3 here is CASSRGATYEQYF. The DNA for the CDR3 is TGTGCCAGCTCGAGGGGCGCTACCTACGAGCAGTACTTC.

This chain uses TRBV7-8 with TRBJ1-2, with 7 bases lining up with TRBD1. Germline CDR1 is SGHVS and CDR2 is FQNEAQ. The CDR3 extends over 12 amino acids. Trimming cost V 5 bases and J 8 bases; bases outside gene matches: 5. The CDR3 DNA is TGTGCCAGCAGCGACAGGGATTGCGGCTACACCTTC. This gives the protein CASSDRDCGYTF.

The chain combines TRBV28 with TRBJ1-2; 9 bases match TRBD1. In germline, CDR1 is MDHEN, CDR2 SYDVKM. V shed 8 bases and J 4 bases; nucleotides not matched to a gene: 2. The CDR3 covers 12 residues. CDR3 in amino acids: CASDRGGYGYTF. The CDR3 coding sequence is TGTGCCAGCGACAGGGGGGGCTATGGCTACACCTTC.

V gene TRBV14 combines with J gene TRBJ2-7; D is perhaps TRBD1 or TRBD2 (6 bases each). Per germline, CDR1 SGHDN and CDR2 FVKESK. CDR3 length equals 17 residues. V was cut by 0 bases and J by 4 bases, with 19 bases left in between. The CDR3 reads CASSQDPGRRTVYEQYF. The CDR3 DNA follows: TGTGCCAGCAGCCAAGATCCCGGGAGAAGGACAGTATACGAGCAGTACTTC.

The rearrangement joins TRBV21-1 to TRBJ1-4; TRBD1, as called in the table, went unchecked against the DNA. TRBV21-1 is described as a pseudogene. The CDR3 is 14 residues long. CDR3 region: CASQTGTANEKLFF. The CDR3 bases are TGTGCCAGCCAGACCGGGACAGCTAATGAAAAACTGTTTTTT.

V is TRBV18 and J is TRBJ2-5, with 7 nucleotides matching TRBD1. Germline CDR1 is KGHSH and CDR2 is LQKENI. The J segment lost 6 bases and the V segment lost 4 bases, leaving 2 bases of the junction unmatched. CDR3 length equals 12 residues. CDR3 in amino acids: CASSRQGQTQYF. The CDR3 region has the DNA TGTGCCAGCTCACGACAGGGTCAGACCCAGTACTTC.

The chain's CDR3 is CAWSYPGLGYYNEQFF. In DNA, the CDR3 is TGTGCCTGGAGTTACCCGGGACTAGGATACTACAATGAGCAGTTCTTC. The rearrangement links TRBV30 to TRBJ2-1; 8 bases map to TRBD2. Trimming removed 2 bases from V and 3 bases from J; junction bases left unmatched: 9. This CDR3 region has 16 residues. The germline gives CDR1 GTSNPN, CDR2 SVGIG (reference sequence).